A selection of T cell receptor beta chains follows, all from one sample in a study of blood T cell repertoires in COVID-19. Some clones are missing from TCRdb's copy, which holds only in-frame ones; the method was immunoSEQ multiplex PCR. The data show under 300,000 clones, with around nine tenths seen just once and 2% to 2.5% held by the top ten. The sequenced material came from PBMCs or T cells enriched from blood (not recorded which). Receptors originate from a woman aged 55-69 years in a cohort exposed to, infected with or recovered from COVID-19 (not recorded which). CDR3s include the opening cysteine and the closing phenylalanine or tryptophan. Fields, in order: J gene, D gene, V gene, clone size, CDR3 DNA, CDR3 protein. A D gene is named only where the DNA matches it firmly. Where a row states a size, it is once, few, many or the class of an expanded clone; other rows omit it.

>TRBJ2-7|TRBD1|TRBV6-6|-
TGTGCCAGCAGTCACTTACGGACAGGCCTCGAGCAGTACTTC
CASSHLRTGLEQYF
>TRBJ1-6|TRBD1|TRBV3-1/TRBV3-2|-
TGTGCCAGCAGCCAAGGGGACAGGGGGCGCCTAAATAATTCACCCCTCCACTTT
CASSQGDRGRLNNSPLHF
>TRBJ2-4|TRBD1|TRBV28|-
TGTGCCAGCAGTTTAAGGGGACAGGGGGTGATAGCCAAAAACATTCAGTACTTC
CASSLRGQGVIAKNIQYF
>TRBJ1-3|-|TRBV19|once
TGTGCCAGTAGTCGGGATATCTCTGGAAACACCATATATTTT
CASSRDISGNTIYF
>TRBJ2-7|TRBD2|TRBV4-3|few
TGCGCCAGCAGCCAAGGTTCGGGACTAGGGCTTTACGAGCAGTACTTC
CASSQGSGLGLYEQYF
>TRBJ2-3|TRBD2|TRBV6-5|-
TGTGCCAGCAGTTACTTGGGACTAGCGGGAGGAGATACGCAGTATTTT
CASSYLGLAGGDTQYF
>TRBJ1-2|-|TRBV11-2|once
TGTGCCAGCAGCCCAGGGAGGAACTATGGCTACACCTTC
CASSPGRNYGYTF
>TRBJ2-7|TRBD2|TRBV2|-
TGTGCCAGCACTCGGCTAGCGGGAAGCTCCTACGAGCAGTACTTC
CASTRLAGSSYEQYF
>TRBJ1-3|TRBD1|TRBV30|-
TGTGCCTGGACCCTCGGACAGGGCTCTGGAAACACCATATATTTT
CAWTLGQGSGNTIYF
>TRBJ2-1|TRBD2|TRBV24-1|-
TGTGCCACCAGTGATTTGGCCGGGACTAGCCTGAATGAGCAGTTCTTC
CATSDLAGTSLNEQFF
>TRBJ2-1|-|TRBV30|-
TGTGCCTGGAAAGGGGCCCACAATGAGCAGTTCTTC
CAWKGAHNEQFF
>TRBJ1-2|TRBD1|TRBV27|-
TGTGCCAGCAGTTTGGGACAGGCCTATGGCTACACCTTC
CASSLGQAYGYTF
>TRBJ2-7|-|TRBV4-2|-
TGTGCCAGCAGCCAACCGGAGGGCTCCTACGAGCAGTACTTC
CASSQPEGSYEQYF
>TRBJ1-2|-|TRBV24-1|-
TGTGCCACCAGTGATTCCCATGACGGGGAAGCTAACTATGGCTACACCTTC
CATSDSHDGEANYGYTF
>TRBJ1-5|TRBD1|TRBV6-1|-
TGTGCCAGCAGTGAACTCGACAGGGCCCGGCAGCCCCAGCATTTT
CASSELDRARQPQHF
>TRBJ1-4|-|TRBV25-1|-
TGTGCCAGCAGTGTCCTCCGGGAGCCCTCTAATGAAAAACTGTTTTTT
CASSVLREPSNEKLFF
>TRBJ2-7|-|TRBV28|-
TGTGCCAGCAGTTTCGGGGAACTCTTAACCTACGAGCAGTACTTC
CASSFGELLTYEQYF
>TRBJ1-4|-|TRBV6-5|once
TGTGCCAGCAGTAGAAGACAGCAGTTTAATGAAAAACTGTTTTTT
CASSRRQQFNEKLFF
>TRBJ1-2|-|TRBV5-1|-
TGCGCCAGCAGCTTATTACAGGGAAGAGATGGCTACACCTTC
CASSLLQGRDGYTF
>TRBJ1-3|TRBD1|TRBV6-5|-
TGTGCCAGCAGTACAGGGGGCCACGGAAACACCATATATTTT
CASSTGGHGNTIYF
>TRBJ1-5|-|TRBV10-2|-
TGCGCCAGCAGTGAGATGGGGCCCAATCAGCCCCAGCATTTT
CASSEMGPNQPQHF
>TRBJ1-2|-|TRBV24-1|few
TGTGCCACCAGTCGGGGTTCAAACTATGGCTACACCTTC
CATSRGSNYGYTF
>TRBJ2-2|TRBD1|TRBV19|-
TGTGCCAGTAGGAGACAGGGGACCGGGGAGCTGTTTTTT
CASRRQGTGELFF
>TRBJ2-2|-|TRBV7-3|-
TGTGCCAGCAGAGTTGGGCAGGGGCGCACCGGGGAGCTGTTTTTT
CASRVGQGRTGELFF
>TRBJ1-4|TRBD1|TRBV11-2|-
TGTGCCAGCAGCTTAAGGGGGCCTGAAAAACTGTTTTTT
CASSLRGPEKLFF
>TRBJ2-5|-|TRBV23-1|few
TGCGCCAGCAGTCAATCTCCCCGCCAGGGGAGTCCCATGGGGGAGACCCAGTACTTC
CASSQSPRQGSPMGETQYF
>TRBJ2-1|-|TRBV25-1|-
TGTGCCAGCAGGCGGGGCCAGGTAAACAATGAGCAGTTCTTC
CASRRGQVNNEQFF
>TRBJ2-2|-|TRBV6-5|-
TGTGCCAGCAGCCGTGGACAGTACACCGGGGAGCTGTTTTTT
CASSRGQYTGELFF
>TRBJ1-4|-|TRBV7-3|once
TGTGCCAGCAGCCGAAGGGCAGGGCCTAATGAAAAACTGTTTTTT
CASSRRAGPNEKLFF
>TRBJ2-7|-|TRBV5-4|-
TGTGCCAGCAGCTCCCGACAAGGGAGGGAGCAGTACTTC
CASSSRQGREQYF
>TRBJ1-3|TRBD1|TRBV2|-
TGTGCCAGCACGGGACAGGCCTTCTCTGGAAACACCATATATTTT
CASTGQAFSGNTIYF
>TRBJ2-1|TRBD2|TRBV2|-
TGTGCCAGCATCTCGCGACTAGCGGGAGAAGATGAGCAGTTCTTC
CASISRLAGEDEQFF
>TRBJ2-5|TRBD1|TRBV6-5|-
TGTGCCAGCGGCGGACAGGGGGAGACCCAGTACTTC
CASGGQGETQYF
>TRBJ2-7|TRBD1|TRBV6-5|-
TGTGCCAGCGGACAGGGGGGGTTCTCCTACGAGCAGTACTTC
CASGQGGFSYEQYF
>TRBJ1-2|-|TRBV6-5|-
TGTGCCAGCAGTAGGACAGCCAACTATGGCTACACCTTC
CASSRTANYGYTF
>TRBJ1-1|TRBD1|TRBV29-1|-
TGCAGCGTCTACGACAGGGGGACCACTGAAGCTTTCTTT
CSVYDRGTTEAFF
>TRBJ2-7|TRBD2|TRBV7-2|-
TGTGCCAGCAGCTTCGGGCTAGCGGGAGGGCCTGAGCAGTACTTC
CASSFGLAGGPEQYF
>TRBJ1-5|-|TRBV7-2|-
TGTGCCAGCAGCCCCCACCAGGGGACTCAGCCCCAGCATTTT
CASSPHQGTQPQHF
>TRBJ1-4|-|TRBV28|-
TGTGCCAGCAGTTTCCCCCAGGGTGAGGTAGCTAATGAAAAACTGTTTTTT
CASSFPQGEVANEKLFF
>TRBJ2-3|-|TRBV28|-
TGTGCCAGCAGTTTAGGACTCTCGGCGGATACGCAGTATTTT
CASSLGLSADTQYF
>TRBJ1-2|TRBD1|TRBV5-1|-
TGCGCCAGCAGCCAAGGGACAGGGTATTTCAACACCTTC
CASSQGTGYFNTF
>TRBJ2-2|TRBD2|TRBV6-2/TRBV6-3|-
TGTGCCAGCAGTTACTCGAAGACTAGCGGGTTCACCGGGGAGCTGTTTTTT
CASSYSKTSGFTGELFF
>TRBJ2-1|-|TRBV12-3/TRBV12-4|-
TGTGCCAGCAGTTTTGTGGGGAGTGAGCAGTTCTTC
CASSFVGSEQFF
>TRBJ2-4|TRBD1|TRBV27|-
TGTGCCAGCAGTTTGAACAGGGGCCTTGACATTCAGTACTTC
CASSLNRGLDIQYF
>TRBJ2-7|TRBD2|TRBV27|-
TGTGCCAGTGGGGGACTAGCGGGGGTCAACTCCTACGAGCAGTACTTC
CASGGLAGVNSYEQYF
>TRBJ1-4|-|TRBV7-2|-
TGTGCCAGCAGCTTAGGGGACTTACAAAATGAAAAACTGTTTTTT
CASSLGDLQNEKLFF
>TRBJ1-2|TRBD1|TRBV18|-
TGTGCCAGCTCACCTACAGGGGACAGCTATGGCTACACCTTC
CASSPTGDSYGYTF
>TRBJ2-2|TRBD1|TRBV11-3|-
TGTGCCAGCAGCTGGGGACAGGGGAAGACCGGGGAGCTGTTTTTT
CASSWGQGKTGELFF
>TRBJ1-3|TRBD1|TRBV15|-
TGTGCCACCAGCAAAGGACAGGACTCCTCTGGAAACACCATATATTTT
CATSKGQDSSGNTIYF
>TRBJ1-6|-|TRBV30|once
TGTGCCTGGAGTACGGGAGAAGGGCATTCACCCCTCCACTTT
CAWSTGEGHSPLHF
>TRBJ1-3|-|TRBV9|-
TGTGCCAGCAGCTTTTCAGGGCACCCCTCTGGAAACACCATATATTTT
CASSFSGHPSGNTIYF
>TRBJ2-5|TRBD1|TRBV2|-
TGTGCCAGCGCCGGGACAGGGGTAGAGACCCAGTACTTC
CASAGTGVETQYF
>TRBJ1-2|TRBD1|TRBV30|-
TGTGCCTGGAGTGTTCAGGGGGGCTCATATGGCTACACCTTC
CAWSVQGGSYGYTF
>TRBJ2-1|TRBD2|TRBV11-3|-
TGTGCCAGCAGCTCTAGCGGGAGGGCCTACAATGAGCAGTTCTTC
CASSSSGRAYNEQFF